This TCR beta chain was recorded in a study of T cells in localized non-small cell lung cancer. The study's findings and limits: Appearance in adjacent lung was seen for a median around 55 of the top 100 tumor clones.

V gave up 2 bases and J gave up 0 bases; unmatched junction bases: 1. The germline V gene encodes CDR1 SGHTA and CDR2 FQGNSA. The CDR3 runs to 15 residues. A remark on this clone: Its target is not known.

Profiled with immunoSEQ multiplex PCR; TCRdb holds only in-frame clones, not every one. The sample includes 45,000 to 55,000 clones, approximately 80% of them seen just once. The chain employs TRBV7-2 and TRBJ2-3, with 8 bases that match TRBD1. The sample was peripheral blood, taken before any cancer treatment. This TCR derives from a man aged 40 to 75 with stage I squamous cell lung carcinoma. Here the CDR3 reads CASSLQGASTDTQYF. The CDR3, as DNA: TGTGCCAGCAGCTTACAGGGGGCCAGCACAGATACGCAGTATTTT. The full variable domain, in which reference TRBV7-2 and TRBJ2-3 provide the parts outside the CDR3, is GAGVSQSPSNKVTEKGKDVELRCDPISGHTALYWYRQSLGQGLEFLIYFQGNSAPDKSGLPSDRFSAERTGGSVSTLTIQRTQQEDSAVYLCASSLQGASTDTQYFGPGTRLTVL.